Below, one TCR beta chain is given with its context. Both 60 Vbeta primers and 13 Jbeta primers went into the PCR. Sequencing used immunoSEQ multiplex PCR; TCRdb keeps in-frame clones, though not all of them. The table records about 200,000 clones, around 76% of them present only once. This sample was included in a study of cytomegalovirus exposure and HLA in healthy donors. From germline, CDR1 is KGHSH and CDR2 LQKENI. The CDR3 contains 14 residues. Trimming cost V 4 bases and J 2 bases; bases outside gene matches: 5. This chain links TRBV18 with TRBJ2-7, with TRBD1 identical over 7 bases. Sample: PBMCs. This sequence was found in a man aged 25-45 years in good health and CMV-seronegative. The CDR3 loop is CASSLGQETYEQYF. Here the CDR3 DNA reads TGTGCCAGCTCACTCGGACAGGAGACCTACGAGCAGTACTTC.